The rows below give T cell receptor beta chains drawn from one sample of a study of identical twins. MiXCR, applied by TCRdb to the 5' RACE reads, yields one record per CDR3 protein. The table includes fewer than 350,000 distinct CDR3 sequences, 8% to 9% detected once. A further study also used this sample, focusing on yellow fever vaccine responses in identical twins.

What was sequenced was memory (CD45RO+) T cells sorted from blood. Source of these receptors: a woman aged 18 to 35 in good health. Both conserved end residues are part of each CDR3. Fields, in order: D gene, V gene, CDR3 length, clone size, J gene, CDR3 protein, CDR3 DNA. D genes are given only for firm matches. Clone size is given for some rows only: seen once, a few or many times, or a class if the clone is expanded.

D gene: NA; V gene: TRBV20-1; CDR3 length: 11; clone size: many; J gene: TRBJ2-1; CDR3 protein: CSAATRDEQFF; CDR3 DNA: TGCAGTGCTGCAACTCGGGATGAGCAGTTCTTC
D gene: TRBD2; V gene: TRBV28; CDR3 length: 17; clone size: many; J gene: TRBJ2-3; CDR3 protein: CASTITLAGGRADTQYF; CDR3 DNA: TGTGCCAGCACCATCACTCTAGCGGGGGGGCGGGCAGATACGCAGTATTTT
D gene: NA; V gene: TRBV12-3/TRBV12-4; CDR3 length: 14; clone size: NA; J gene: TRBJ1-5; CDR3 protein: CASNPGWTGQPQHF; CDR3 DNA: TGTGCCAGCAATCCCGGTTGGACCGGGCAGCCCCAGCATTTT
D gene: TRBD2; V gene: TRBV6-1; CDR3 length: 15; clone size: NA; J gene: TRBJ2-7; CDR3 protein: CASSEGAGELYEQYF; CDR3 DNA: TGTGCCAGCAGTGAAGGGGCGGGAGAACTCTACGAGCAGTACTTC
D gene: TRBD1; V gene: TRBV20-1; CDR3 length: 13; clone size: NA; J gene: TRBJ2-7; CDR3 protein: CSAGQGISYEQYF; CDR3 DNA: TGCAGTGCCGGACAGGGAATTTCCTACGAGCAGTACTTC
D gene: NA; V gene: TRBV7-2; CDR3 length: 14; clone size: NA; J gene: TRBJ1-4; CDR3 protein: CASSLRSGTEKLFF; CDR3 DNA: TGTGCCAGCAGCTTACGGTCAGGGACCGAAAAACTGTTTTTT
D gene: NA; V gene: TRBV24-1; CDR3 length: 11; clone size: many; J gene: TRBJ2-7; CDR3 protein: CATSDSREQYF; CDR3 DNA: TGTGCCACCAGTGACTCCAGGGAGCAGTACTTC
D gene: NA; V gene: TRBV6-1; CDR3 length: 12; clone size: NA; J gene: TRBJ1-1; CDR3 protein: CASAFLDTEAFF; CDR3 DNA: TGTGCCAGCGCCTTTTTGGACACTGAAGCTTTCTTT
D gene: TRBD2; V gene: TRBV20-1; CDR3 length: 14; clone size: few; J gene: TRBJ2-1; CDR3 protein: CSARGREVHNEQFF; CDR3 DNA: TGCAGTGCACGGGGGCGGGAGGTGCACAATGAGCAGTTCTTC
D gene: TRBD1; V gene: TRBV5-1; CDR3 length: 14; clone size: few; J gene: TRBJ2-5; CDR3 protein: CASSRGTGGETQYF; CDR3 DNA: TGCGCCAGCAGCCGGGGGACAGGCGGAGAGACCCAGTACTTC
D gene: TRBD2; V gene: TRBV3-1; CDR3 length: 15; clone size: few; J gene: TRBJ2-7; CDR3 protein: CASSKGTSGSYEQYF; CDR3 DNA: TGTGCCAGCAGCAAAGGGACTAGCGGAAGTTACGAGCAGTACTTC
D gene: NA; V gene: TRBV12-3/TRBV12-4; CDR3 length: 18; clone size: NA; J gene: TRBJ2-1; CDR3 protein: CAFCPAPLLAGSYNEQFF; CDR3 DNA: TGTGCCTTCTGTCCGGCCCCCCTACTAGCAGGCTCCTACAATGAGCAGTTCTTC
D gene: TRBD1; V gene: TRBV27; CDR3 length: 15; clone size: many; J gene: TRBJ2-5; CDR3 protein: CASSPGTGGAKTQYF; CDR3 DNA: TGTGCCAGCAGTCCAGGGACAGGGGGCGCGAAGACCCAGTACTTC
D gene: NA; V gene: TRBV27; CDR3 length: 16; clone size: few; J gene: TRBJ1-5; CDR3 protein: CASSLSGLGANQPQHF; CDR3 DNA: TGTGCCAGCAGTTTATCCGGTCTGGGGGCTAATCAGCCCCAGCATTTT
D gene: NA; V gene: TRBV5-1; CDR3 length: 16; clone size: many; J gene: TRBJ2-3; CDR3 protein: CASSLTPASSTDTQYF; CDR3 DNA: TGCGCCAGCAGCTTGACCCCAGCGAGCAGCACAGATACGCAGTATTTT
D gene: TRBD2; V gene: TRBV2; CDR3 length: 14; clone size: few; J gene: TRBJ2-1; CDR3 protein: CASQLAGGPVEQFF; CDR3 DNA: TGTGCCAGCCAACTAGCGGGGGGGCCGGTTGAGCAGTTCTTC
D gene: NA; V gene: TRBV20-1; CDR3 length: 12; clone size: NA; J gene: TRBJ2-1; CDR3 protein: CSARVGWNEQFF; CDR3 DNA: TGCAGTGCTAGAGTTGGGTGGAATGAGCAGTTCTTC
D gene: NA; V gene: TRBV5-1; CDR3 length: 13; clone size: many; J gene: TRBJ2-3; CDR3 protein: CASSLEGRDGQYF; CDR3 DNA: TGCGCCAGCAGCTTGGAAGGGCGAGACGGGCAGTATTTT
D gene: TRBD2; V gene: TRBV4-1; CDR3 length: 20; clone size: many; J gene: TRBJ2-1; CDR3 protein: CASSQETSGRAPSSYNEQFF; CDR3 DNA: TGCGCCAGCAGCCAGGAGACTAGCGGGAGGGCTCCCAGCTCCTACAATGAGCAGTTCTTC
D gene: TRBD2; V gene: TRBV20-1; CDR3 length: 14; clone size: few; J gene: TRBJ2-1; CDR3 protein: CSALTSGRDNEQFF; CDR3 DNA: TGCAGTGCTTTGACTAGCGGGAGAGACAATGAGCAGTTCTTC
D gene: TRBD2; V gene: TRBV20-1; CDR3 length: 14; clone size: many; J gene: TRBJ2-1; CDR3 protein: CSAKPGLDSDEQFF; CDR3 DNA: TGCAGTGCAAAACCGGGACTAGATTCGGATGAGCAGTTCTTC
D gene: NA; V gene: TRBV29-1; CDR3 length: 10; clone size: many; J gene: TRBJ2-1; CDR3 protein: CSVESNEQFF; CDR3 DNA: TGCAGCGTTGAAAGCAATGAGCAGTTCTTC
D gene: TRBD2; V gene: TRBV10-3; CDR3 length: 15; clone size: few; J gene: TRBJ2-2; CDR3 protein: CAGGTSGATPGELFF; CDR3 DNA: TGTGCCGGGGGCACTAGCGGGGCTACACCCGGGGAGCTGTTTTTT
D gene: NA; V gene: TRBV5-5; CDR3 length: 15; clone size: few; J gene: TRBJ1-5; CDR3 protein: CASSFGGQGNQPQHF; CDR3 DNA: TGTGCCAGCAGCTTTGGGGGGCAGGGTAATCAGCCCCAGCATTTT
D gene: NA; V gene: TRBV20-1; CDR3 length: 12; clone size: many; J gene: TRBJ1-2; CDR3 protein: CSAREGGYGYTF; CDR3 DNA: TGCAGTGCTAGAGAGGGAGGGTATGGCTACACCTTC
D gene: NA; V gene: TRBV2; CDR3 length: 12; clone size: few; J gene: TRBJ2-5; CDR3 protein: CASSYAIETQYF; CDR3 DNA: TGTGCCAGCAGCTACGCGATAGAGACCCAGTACTTC
D gene: NA; V gene: TRBV11-2; CDR3 length: 15; clone size: NA; J gene: TRBJ2-6; CDR3 protein: CASSQALGGANVLTF; CDR3 DNA: TGTGCCAGCAGCCAGGCCCTGGGTGGGGCCAACGTCCTGACTTTC
D gene: NA; V gene: TRBV20-1; CDR3 length: 12; clone size: few; J gene: TRBJ2-7; CDR3 protein: CSTGPGPYEQYF; CDR3 DNA: TGCAGTACCGGCCCGGGACCCTACGAGCAGTACTTC
D gene: TRBD2; V gene: TRBV2; CDR3 length: 19; clone size: NA; J gene: TRBJ2-1; CDR3 protein: CASSTFRTAPREVRDEQFF; CDR3 DNA: TGTGCCAGCAGTACCTTTAGAACAGCCCCGCGGGAGGTTCGGGATGAGCAGTTCTTC
D gene: TRBD2; V gene: TRBV5-4; CDR3 length: 16; clone size: NA; J gene: TRBJ2-3; CDR3 protein: CASSLVSSGAGDTQYF; CDR3 DNA: TGTGCCAGCAGCTTGGTGTCTAGCGGGGCCGGAGATACGCAGTATTTT
D gene: TRBD1; V gene: TRBV28; CDR3 length: 13; clone size: few; J gene: TRBJ2-1; CDR3 protein: CASRDSNENEQFF; CDR3 DNA: TGTGCCTCCAGGGACAGTAACGAAAATGAGCAGTTCTTC
D gene: NA; V gene: TRBV5-8; CDR3 length: 15; clone size: few; J gene: TRBJ2-2; CDR3 protein: CASSLEGRVAGELFF; CDR3 DNA: TGTGCCAGCAGCTTGGAGGGCAGGGTGGCCGGGGAGCTGTTTTTT
D gene: NA; V gene: TRBV3-1; CDR3 length: 13; clone size: many; J gene: TRBJ2-5; CDR3 protein: CASAPSPQETQYF; CDR3 DNA: TGTGCCAGCGCGCCGAGTCCCCAAGAGACCCAGTACTTC
D gene: TRBD1; V gene: TRBV7-8; CDR3 length: 16; clone size: NA; J gene: TRBJ2-2; CDR3 protein: CASSSRGQGPSGELFF; CDR3 DNA: TGTGCCAGCAGCTCCAGAGGACAGGGTCCCTCCGGGGAGCTGTTTTTT
D gene: NA; V gene: TRBV12-3/TRBV12-4; CDR3 length: 15; clone size: NA; J gene: TRBJ1-1; CDR3 protein: CASTPGRTSNTEAFF; CDR3 DNA: TGTGCCAGCACCCCAGGTCGGACATCGAACACTGAAGCTTTCTTT
D gene: TRBD2; V gene: TRBV10-3; CDR3 length: 17; clone size: many; J gene: TRBJ2-7; CDR3 protein: CAISESGLAGEGYEQYF; CDR3 DNA: TGTGCCATCAGTGAGTCGGGACTAGCGGGAGAAGGATACGAGCAGTACTTC
D gene: TRBD1; V gene: TRBV15; CDR3 length: 12; clone size: many; J gene: TRBJ1-1; CDR3 protein: CATSPRTGQAFF; CDR3 DNA: TGTGCCACCAGCCCTCGGACAGGGCAGGCTTTCTTT
D gene: NA; V gene: TRBV19; CDR3 length: 16; clone size: NA; J gene: TRBJ2-3; CDR3 protein: CASSIRAGKSTDTQYF; CDR3 DNA: TGTGCCAGTAGTATAAGGGCGGGGAAAAGCACAGATACGCAGTATTTT